A selection of T cell receptor beta chains follows, all from one sample in a study of T cell responses to AZD1222 COVID-19 vaccine. Profiling relied on immunoSEQ multiplex PCR, and the TCRdb table lists in-frame clones only, not all of them. The sample has approximately 110,000 clones, 85% to 90% seen once. This sample comprised peripheral blood, obtained on day 0 of AZD1222 vaccination. These receptors were obtained from an adult in good health. Both conserved end residues are part of each CDR3. Each record gives: clone size, J gene, D gene, V gene, CDR3 protein, CDR3 DNA. A D gene is named only where the DNA matches it firmly. Size is omitted from some rows. Given values are once, few, many or a class for expanded clones.

few,TRBJ2-2,-,TRBV4-1,CASSQSGPRTGELFF,TGCGCCAGCAGCCAAAGCGGGCCTCGCACCGGGGAGCTGTTTTTT
-,TRBJ1-1,-,TRBV5-1,CASSPGHQNTEAFF,TGCGCCAGCAGCCCGGGACACCAGAACACTGAAGCTTTCTTT
-,TRBJ2-5,-,TRBV2,CASHGDNSETQYF,TGTGCCAGTCACGGGGACAACTCAGAGACCCAGTACTTC
-,TRBJ1-2,-,TRBV19,CASSITRADYGYTF,TGTGCCAGTAGTATAACCCGGGCGGACTATGGCTACACCTTC
-,TRBJ1-3,-,TRBV2,CASRQLGNTIYF,TGTGCCAGCAGACAACTCGGAAACACCATATATTTT
-,TRBJ1-1,-,TRBV12-3/TRBV12-4,CASSLATEAFF,TGTGCCAGCAGTTTAGCCACTGAAGCTTTCTTT
once,TRBJ1-2,-,TRBV7-2,CASSLGAYGYTF,TGTGCCAGCAGCTTAGGGGCGTATGGCTACACCTTC
-,TRBJ1-3,-,TRBV6-4,CASSLRGSDGNTIYF,TGTGCCAGCAGCCTGAGGGGTAGCGATGGAAACACCATATATTTT
-,TRBJ2-3,TRBD2,TRBV5-1,CATRGEQGSDTQYF,TGCGCCACCCGGGGGGAGCAGGGTTCAGATACGCAGTATTTT
-,TRBJ1-3,-,TRBV6-5,CASRDRFSGNTIYF,TGTGCCAGCAGGGACAGATTCTCTGGAAACACCATATATTTT
-,TRBJ1-4,-,TRBV6-5,CATTGTPITNEKLFF,TGTGCCACGACCGGGACGCCCATAACTAATGAAAAACTGTTTTTT
-,TRBJ1-1,-,TRBV27,CASSLSVENTEAFF,TGTGCCAGCAGTTTATCAGTCGAGAACACTGAAGCTTTCTTT
-,TRBJ1-1,-,TRBV3-1/TRBV3-2,CASSPFRGTEAFF,TGTGCCAGCAGCCCATTCCGGGGGACTGAAGCTTTCTTT
-,TRBJ2-3,TRBD2,TRBV29-1,CSVVPLAGSTDTQYF,TGCAGCGTTGTACCGCTAGCGGGAAGCACAGATACGCAGTATTTT
-,TRBJ2-5,-,TRBV19,CASSPGWGIQETQYF,TGTGCCAGTAGTCCGGGGTGGGGGATCCAAGAGACCCAGTACTTC
-,TRBJ2-5,-,TRBV14,CASSRRRHETQYF,TGTGCCAGCAGCCGACGGCGGCACGAGACCCAGTACTTC
-,TRBJ2-1,-,TRBV10-3,CAISGHGLTGAAGREQFF,TGTGCCATCAGTGGTCACGGGCTAACTGGAGCGGCCGGGCGGGAGCAGTTCTTC
-,TRBJ2-3,-,TRBV5-8,CASRLLGGGTDTQYF,TGTGCCAGCAGGCTCTTGGGTGGGGGCACAGATACGCAGTATTTT
-,TRBJ1-1,TRBD1,TRBV6-5,CASSTWTGSEAFF,TGTGCCAGCAGTACCTGGACAGGGAGTGAAGCTTTCTTT
-,TRBJ2-6,-,TRBV6-5,CASGAQVGANVLTF,TGTGCCAGCGGGGCCCAGGTCGGGGCCAACGTCCTGACTTTC
-,TRBJ2-1,-,TRBV30,CAWSPLLVDEQFF,TGTGCCTGGAGTCCGTTACTAGTAGATGAGCAGTTCTTC
-,TRBJ1-4,-,TRBV30,CAWSKRIPNEKLFF,TGTGCCTGGAGTAAGAGGATTCCAAATGAAAAACTGTTTTTT
-,TRBJ2-7,-,TRBV2,CASSPPESYYEQYF,TGTGCCAGCAGCCCTCCGGAGTCATACTACGAGCAGTACTTC
-,TRBJ2-2,-,TRBV9,CASSGQGDTGELFF,TGTGCCAGCAGCGGCCAGGGCGACACCGGGGAGCTGTTTTTT
-,TRBJ1-2,-,TRBV28,CASSPSGGTGSRYTF,TGTGCCAGCAGTCCCTCCGGCGGCACTGGGTCCAGATACACCTTC
-,TRBJ2-1,TRBD2,TRBV19,CASSILGGQNSYNEQFF,TGTGCCAGTAGTATTTTGGGAGGGCAAAACTCCTACAATGAGCAGTTCTTC
-,TRBJ1-4,-,TRBV5-1,CASSPGTATTNEKLFF,TGCGCCAGCAGCCCCGGGACCGCCACAACTAATGAAAAACTGTTTTTT
-,TRBJ1-2,TRBD1,TRBV7-9,CASTGTGVDYGYTF,TGTGCCAGCACCGGGACAGGGGTTGACTATGGCTACACCTTC
-,TRBJ2-7,TRBD2,TRBV7-9,CASSSLTSGLDEQYF,TGTGCCAGCAGCTCACTGACTAGCGGGCTGGACGAGCAGTACTTC
-,TRBJ2-1,-,TRBV24-1,CATSDSSAYNEQFF,TGTGCCACCAGTGATTCGTCGGCCTACAATGAGCAGTTCTTC
-,TRBJ2-1,-,TRBV6-1,CASSPMGYNEQFF,TGTGCCTCGTCTCCGATGGGCTACAATGAGCAGTTCTTC
-,TRBJ2-1,TRBD2,TRBV9,CASRASGGSYNEQFF,TGTGCCAGCAGAGCGTCCGGGGGGAGTTACAATGAGCAGTTCTTC
-,TRBJ2-7,-,TRBV10-3,CAISESRGEQYF,TGTGCCATCAGTGAGTCGCGAGGCGAGCAGTACTTC
-,TRBJ1-6,TRBD1,TRBV2,CASGGQLGHNSPLHF,TGTGCCAGCGGGGGACAGTTGGGCCATAATTCACCCCTCCACTTT
-,TRBJ2-2,-,TRBV2,CASGGRGTGELFF,TGTGCCAGCGGGGGGCGGGGCACCGGGGAGCTGTTTTTT
-,TRBJ1-4,-,TRBV18,CASSPGPAGEKLFF,TGTGCCAGCTCCCCCGGCCCCGCCGGGGAAAAACTGTTTTTT
-,TRBJ2-5,TRBD2,TRBV5-1,CASGQTGLAGETQYF,TGCGCCAGCGGCCAGACTGGACTAGCCGGAGAGACCCAGTACTTC
-,TRBJ2-7,-,TRBV18,CASSPPPAGYYEQYF,TGTGCCAGCTCACCACCCCCCGCAGGTTACTACGAGCAGTACTTC
-,TRBJ2-7,-,TRBV13,CASSLDSAGYEQYF,TGTGCCAGCAGCTTAGACTCAGCCGGTTACGAGCAGTACTTC
-,TRBJ1-2,TRBD1,TRBV19,CASSQTGDYGYTF,TGTGCCAGTAGTCAGACAGGGGACTATGGCTACACCTTC
once,TRBJ2-5,-,TRBV15,CATSRVLWGLQETQYF,TGTGCCACCAGCAGAGTGCTTTGGGGACTTCAAGAGACCCAGTACTTC
once,TRBJ2-7,-,TRBV30,CAWTGQGGTYEQYF,TGTGCCTGGACAGGGCAGGGAGGAACCTACGAGCAGTACTTC
-,TRBJ2-7,-,TRBV27,CASSTREDRSTYEQYF,TGTGCCAGCAGTACCAGGGAGGACAGGTCAACCTACGAGCAGTACTTC
-,TRBJ2-4,-,TRBV27,CASSWAAQNIQYF,TGTGCCAGCAGTTGGGCAGCACAAAACATTCAGTACTTC
-,TRBJ2-3,TRBD1,TRBV2,CASITTTTGPDTQYF,TGTGCCAGCATTACGACTACGACAGGGCCAGATACGCAGTATTTT
-,TRBJ1-2,TRBD1,TRBV18,CASSPVSRGAGGYTF,TGTGCCAGCTCACCAGTCAGCAGGGGGGCTGGCGGCTACACCTTC
-,TRBJ2-1,-,TRBV24-1,CATSVTGTLGDEQFF,TGTGCCACCAGTGTTACAGGGACCCTAGGGGATGAGCAGTTCTTC
few,TRBJ1-5,-,TRBV30,CAGGGSSNQPQHF,TGTGCCGGAGGGGGAAGTAGCAATCAGCCCCAGCATTTT
-,TRBJ2-3,TRBD1,TRBV28,CASSRPGQASSPDTQYF,TGTGCCAGCAGCAGACCGGGACAGGCATCCTCCCCAGATACGCAGTATTTT
-,TRBJ1-5,TRBD1,TRBV7-9,CASSSTGGGNQPQHF,TGTGCCAGCAGCTCGACAGGGGGCGGCAATCAGCCCCAGCATTTT